This entry lists 4 T cell receptor beta chains sequenced from one sample in a study of monozygotic twins with inflammatory bowel disease. Each CDR3 protein gets one entry in TCRdb, which reprocessed the 5' RACE reads and gives no DNA. This listing includes around 210,000 distinct CDR3 sequences. Sample: blood. The receptors were gathered from a human donor with ulcerative colitis or Crohn's disease, or a healthy co-twin of an affected twin (not recorded which).

This chain links TRBV10-2 with TRBJ2-5; no DNA is available, so the TRBD1 call from TCRdb remains unchecked. CDR1 and CDR2 (germline): WSHSY, SAAADI. The CDR3 covers 13 residues. Here the CDR3 reads CASTKGAWETQYF.

The V gene is TRBV7-9, the J gene TRBJ2-1. Germline CDR1 is SEHNR and CDR2 is FQNEAQ (reference sequence). The CDR3 has 12 amino acids. CDR3 in amino acids: CASSSDRREQLF.

J is TRBJ2-7 and V is TRBV7-2. From germline, CDR1 is SGHTA and CDR2 FQGNSA. The CDR3 consists of 15 residues. Here the CDR3 reads CASSLAGVSVYEQYF.

This chain uses TRBV27 with TRBJ1-5. The CDR3 covers 17 residues. Germline V gene data show CDR1 as MNHEY and CDR2 as SMNVEV (reference sequence). The CDR3 region is CASSRSPERSGNQPQHF.